The 16 T cell receptor beta chains below were found in one sample sequenced in a study of cytomegalovirus exposure and HLA in healthy donors. Both 60 Vbeta primers and 13 Jbeta primers went into the PCR. Method: immunoSEQ multiplex PCR; TCRdb's copy keeps in-frame clones and lacks some. The repertoire shows tens of thousands of clones; the top ten hold approximately 4.5%. Material: PBMCs. The receptors originated from a woman between 40 and 55 years old in good health and CMV-seropositive.

The chain recombines TRBV19 with TRBJ1-5; no definite D call. The CDR3 length is 13 residues. Trimming cost V 10 bases and J 0 bases, with 10 bases left between them. CDR1 is LNHDA and CDR2 is SQIVND in the germline V gene (reference sequence). CDR3 amino acids: CATGLHSNQPQHF. CDR3 bases: TGTGCCACAGGACTGCATAGCAATCAGCCCCAGCATTTT.

In DNA, the CDR3 is TGTGCCAGCAGCACCTCTAGCGGGAGGTTCCCCGGGGAGCTGTTTTTT. Translating it yields CASSTSSGRFPGELFF. The chain is built from TRBV5-4 and TRBJ2-2; 11 bases match TRBD2. This CDR3 has 16 amino acids. Trimming took 4 bases from V and 6 from J; bases not matched to a gene: 8. CDR1 and CDR2 (germline): SGHNT, YYREEE (reference sequence).

J is TRBJ1-2 and V is TRBV14; 7 bases match TRBD1. The CDR3 has 15 amino acids. Germline CDR1 reads SGHDN; CDR2 reads FVKESK. After removal of 4 bases from V and 7 bases from J, the junction contained 12 bases not matched to a gene. The CDR3 DNA reads TGTGCCAGCAGCCCGCTGTTTGGAGGGGGCATTGGCTACACCTTC. Protein sequence: CASSPLFGGGIGYTF.

The chain uses TRBV2 and TRBJ1-5; a weak D match, TRBD1 (6 bases). This CDR3 spans 15 amino acids. V dropped 6 bases and J dropped 2 bases, with 14 bases sitting between them. Germline CDR1 is SNHLY and CDR2 is FYNNEI. CDR3: CASREGVTGNQPQHF. DNA for the CDR3: TGTGCCAGCAGAGAGGGGGTAACTGGCAATCAGCCCCAGCATTTT.

The V and J genes are TRBV7-2 and TRBJ1-3, with 7 bases lining up with TRBD1. In germline, CDR1 is SGHTA, CDR2 FQGNSA. The CDR3 length is 15 residues. With 1 base clipped from V and 4 bases from J, the junction kept 4 bases outside the gene matches. The CDR3 nucleotides are TGTGCCAGCAGCTTAGAAACAGGGGTAGGAAACACCATATATTTT. As protein: CASSLETGVGNTIYF.

The chain links TRBV9 to TRBJ2-3; D perhaps matches TRBD2 (6 bases). V lost 0 bases and J lost 2, with 10 bases in between. The CDR3 covers 15 residues. CDR1 SGDLS and CDR2 YYNGEE come from the germline V gene. Written as DNA, the CDR3 is TGTGCCAGCAGCGTAGTCGGGAGCTTCACAGATACGCAGTATTTT. It encodes CASSVVGSFTDTQYF.

Turning to this clone: The junction departs from germline at one end; a sequencing error may be responsible. The chain carries TRBV7-7 and TRBJ2-5, with TRBD1 matching over 11 bases. Germline CDR1 SSHAT, CDR2 FNYEAQ (reference sequence). The CDR3 totals 15 residues. The CDR3 nucleotides are TGTGCTAGCAGCTTAGCCGGGACAGGGGGAGAGACCCAGTACTTC. The encoded protein is CASSLAGTGGETQYF. Filled out from reference TRBV7-7 and TRBJ2-5, the complete variable domain reads GAGVSQSPRYKVTKRGQDVTLRCDPISSHATLYWYQQALGQGPEFLTYFNYEAQPDKSGLPSDRFSAERPEGSISTLTIQRTEQRDSAMYRCASSLAGTGGETQYFGPGTRLLVL.

The chain is built from TRBV28 and TRBJ2-1; 9 nucleotides agree with TRBD2. Trimming took 8 bases from V and 4 from J; bases not matched to a gene: 6. The CDR3 extends over 14 amino acids. CDR1 and CDR2 from the germline V gene are MDHEN and SYDVKM. The CDR3 DNA sequence: TGTGCCAGCTCCGGACTAGCGAAATACAATGAGCAGTTCTTC. It translates to CASSGLAKYNEQFF.

The chain combines TRBV30 with TRBJ1-4; perhaps TRBD1 as D (5 bases). CDR3 size: 13 residues. Germline CDR1 GTSNPN, CDR2 SVGIG (reference sequence). V lost 5 bases, J lost 2 bases, and 9 bases lay in between. In DNA form, the CDR3 reads TGTGCCTGGGGGGGGGTCACTAATGAAAAACTGTTTTTT. Translation: CAWGGVTNEKLFF.

Details on this clone: Other DNA sequences in the same sample also yield this CDR3. The CDR3 sequence: CASSEFRDNDQPQHF. The CDR3, as DNA: TGTGCCAGCAGTGAATTTCGGGACAATGACCAGCCCCAGCATTTT. The chain carries TRBV2 and TRBJ1-5, with a possible D match to TRBD1 (6 bases). Between the trimmed V and J ends, which lost 2 bases and 7 bases, there was a span of 15 bases. This CDR3 comprises 15 residues. CDR1 is SNHLY and CDR2 is FYNNEI in the germline V gene.

This chain connects TRBV18 to TRBJ1-5; D not resolved. This CDR3 has 12 amino acids. Trimming removed 6 bases from V and 7 bases from J, with 10 bases in between. Germline CDR1 reads KGHSH; CDR2 reads LQKENI. CDR3 bases: TGTGCCAGCTCCGACACTCTACAGCCCCAGCATTTT. This gives the protein CASSDTLQPQHF.

The V and J genes are TRBV28 and TRBJ1-5; possible D gene TRBD1, 6 bases. The CDR3 is 13 residues long. In germline, CDR1 is MDHEN, CDR2 SYDVKM. V was trimmed by 6 bases and J by 4 bases, leaving 10 bases between them. CDR3 in amino acids: CASRSQGNQPQHF. CDR3 DNA: TGTGCCAGCAGGTCACAGGGAAATCAGCCCCAGCATTTT. Combining the CDR3 with reference TRBV28 and TRBJ1-5 gives the whole variable domain DVKVTQSSRYLVKRTGEKVFLECVQDMDHENMFWYRQDPGLGLRLIYFSYDVKMKEKGDIPEGYSVSREKKERFSLILESASTNQTSMYLCASRSQGNQPQHFGDGTRLSIL.

V gene TRBV7-6 combines with J gene TRBJ2-2; 9 positions agree with TRBD1. V shed 5 bases, J shed 7 bases, and the junction held 8 bases outside the gene matches. Germline CDR1 and CDR2: SGHVS and FNYEAQ. CDR3 length equals 15 residues. In DNA form, the CDR3 reads TGTGCCAGCAGCCCGGGACAGGGACCGGGCGGGGAGCTGTTTTTT. The encoded protein is CASSPGQGPGGELFF.

The genes are TRBV10-2 and TRBJ1-4, with D perhaps matching TRBD1 (5 bases). CDR1 is WSHSY and CDR2 is SAAADI in the germline V gene. V gave up 2 bases and J gave up 6 bases, with 13 bases separating them. The CDR3 has 15 residues. CDR3 DNA sequence: TGCGCCAGCAGTGAGGGAGGGGTTTTTGATGAAAAACTGTTTTTT. This gives the protein CASSEGGVFDEKLFF.

The rearrangement links TRBV30 to TRBJ2-7; 10 nucleotides line up with TRBD1. The V and J ends lost 0 bases and 3 bases, in that order; junction bases with no gene match: 8. Germline V gene sequence: CDR1 GTSNPN, CDR2 SVGIG (reference sequence). CDR3 size: 16 residues. The chain's CDR3 is CAWSVAPWTGGYEQYF. The CDR3 DNA is TGTGCCTGGAGTGTAGCACCTTGGACAGGGGGCTACGAGCAGTACTTC. The full variable domain, in which reference TRBV30 and TRBJ2-7 provide the parts outside the CDR3, is SQTIHQWPATLVQPVGSPLSLECTVEGTSNPNLYWYRQAAGRGLQLLFYSVGIGQISSEVPQNLSASRPQDRQFILSSKKLLLSDSGFYLCAWSVAPWTGGYEQYFGPGTRLTVT.

The chain carries TRBV25-1 and TRBJ1-2, with D uncertain. V dropped 1 base and J dropped 4 bases, with 10 bases sitting between them. The CDR3 length is 14 residues. CDR1 is MGHDK and CDR2 is SYGVNS in the germline V gene. The CDR3 sequence: CASSEFGGFYGYTF. The DNA for the CDR3 is TGTGCCAGCAGTGAATTTGGAGGGTTCTATGGCTACACCTTC.